What follows are 28 T cell receptor beta chains derived from one specimen sequenced in a study of OX40 agonist ivuxolimab in advanced cancers. Measured with immunoSEQ multiplex PCR; TCRdb has only the in-frame clones, and not every one. This table has 60,000 or so clones, over 90% appearing once. The source material was CD4+ or CD8+ T cells sorted from blood, sampled in a trial of the OX40 agonist ivuxolimab. The receptors stem from an adult with an advanced solid tumor such as melanoma, head and neck, liver or kidney cancer.

The chain is built from TRBV6-5 and TRBJ1-1; D ambiguous. Germline-derived CDR1 and CDR2 are MNHEY and SVGAGI. This CDR3 spans 14 amino acids. V was clipped by 0 bases and J by 5 bases, with 10 bases between them. CDR3: CASSYSVGRTEAFF. The CDR3 nucleotides are TGTGCCAGCAGTTACTCGGTGGGGAGAACTGAAGCTTTCTTT.

The chain is built from TRBV19 and TRBJ2-1; D possibly corresponds to TRBD1 (6 bases). Germline CDR1 reads LNHDA; CDR2 reads SQIVND (reference sequence). This CDR3 comprises 16 residues. V was trimmed by 3 bases and J by 2 bases, leaving 14 bases between them. Written as DNA, the CDR3 is TGTGCCAGTAGTATTGTTGACAGGCCCGCCTACAATGAGCAGTTCTTC. It codes for CASSIVDRPAYNEQFF.

The genes are TRBV9 and TRBJ2-3, with D uncertain. CDR3 length: 12 residues. Germline CDR1 and CDR2: SGDLS and YYNGEE. Trimming removed 2 bases from V and 8 bases from J, with 9 bases in between. Written as DNA, the CDR3 is TGTGCCAGCAGCGTTTCGACGGGTACGCAGTATTTT. Protein sequence: CASSVSTGTQYF.

This chain links TRBV4-1 with TRBJ1-5; D call uncertain. Per the germline V gene, CDR1 is MGHRA and CDR2 is YSYEKL. The V and J ends lost 1 base and 3 bases respectively, with 13 bases between them. CDR3 length: 16 amino acids. CDR3 loop: CASSQAPMNSNQPQHF. CDR3 nucleotide sequence: TGCGCCAGCAGCCAAGCCCCTATGAACTCCAATCAGCCCCAGCATTTT.

The rearrangement links TRBV7-9 to TRBJ1-1, with D uncertain. V shed 6 bases and J shed 0 bases, with 14 bases lying between them. The CDR3 sequence is 15 residues long. Germline V gene sequence: CDR1 SEHNR, CDR2 FQNEAQ (reference sequence). The CDR3 region is CASRISDGLNTEAFF. CDR3 bases: TGTGCCAGCAGAATTAGTGACGGACTGAACACTGAAGCTTTCTTT.

The J gene is TRBJ1-4, the V gene TRBV5-6, with 8 bases that match TRBD1. V lost 7 bases and J lost 3; bases outside the gene matches: 11. CDR1 SGHDT and CDR2 YYEEEE come from the germline V gene. CDR3 length: 16 amino acids. The chain's CDR3 is CASGGGQEVANEKLFF. CDR3 coding DNA: TGTGCCAGCGGAGGGGGACAGGAGGTGGCTAATGAAAAACTGTTTTTT.

CDR3 in amino acids: CASSFRADTQYF. DNA of the CDR3: TGTGCCAGCAGCTTCAGGGCAGATACGCAGTATTTT. The chain is built from TRBV7-9 and TRBJ2-3, with D perhaps TRBD1 (5 bases). CDR3 length equals 12 residues. Trimming removed 3 bases from V and 4 bases from J, with 5 bases in between. The germline V gene encodes CDR1 SEHNR and CDR2 FQNEAQ (reference sequence).

The J gene is TRBJ1-5, the V gene TRBV19; D is ambiguous. Trimming shortened V by 5 bases and J by 7 bases, and 15 bases separated the two germline ends. Per the germline V gene, CDR1 is LNHDA and CDR2 is SQIVND (reference sequence). CDR3 length equals 14 residues. CDR3 residues: CASSPLGMRQPQHF. CDR3 sequence (DNA): TGTGCCAGTAGTCCTCTAGGGATGAGGCAGCCCCAGCATTTT. Variable domain in full (rest from reference TRBV19 and TRBJ1-5): DGGITQSPKYLFRKEGQNVTLSCEQNLNHDAMYWYRQDPGQGLRLIYYSQIVNDFQKGDIAEGYSVSREKKESFPLTVTSAQKNPTAFYLCASSPLGMRQPQHFGDGTRLSIL.

This clone has just one count. The rearrangement joins TRBV7-3 to TRBJ2-5, with D maybe TRBD2 (5 bases). V dropped 5 bases and J dropped 2 bases, with 12 bases sitting between them. The CDR3 totals 14 residues. The V gene's germline CDR1 is SGHTA and CDR2 FQGTGA. CDR3 loop: CASSPSGFQETQYF. CDR3 coding DNA: TGTGCCAGCAGCCCGTCGGGATTTCAAGAGACCCAGTACTTC.

This chain joins TRBV2 and TRBJ1-1; D is ambiguous. This CDR3 contains 14 residues. V lost 5 bases to trimming and J lost 0 bases, with 10 bases between them. CDR1 is SNHLY and CDR2 is FYNNEI in the germline V gene. This CDR3 reads CASSTRSMNTEAFF. CDR3 in DNA: TGTGCCAGCAGTACCCGATCAATGAACACTGAAGCTTTCTTT.

The chain combines TRBV6-6 with TRBJ2-2; the D is unclear. V was cut by 5 bases and J by 0 bases, with 7 bases left in between. From germline, CDR1 is MNHNY and CDR2 SVGAGI (reference sequence). The CDR3 contains 14 residues. The CDR3 sequence is CASSPSTNTGELFF. The CDR3 DNA is TGTGCCAGCAGTCCCTCAACGAACACCGGGGAGCTGTTTTTT.

The chain couples TRBV4-1 to TRBJ2-1; D is unresolved. V lost 1 base to trimming and J lost 10 bases, with 8 bases between them. The CDR3 length is 12 residues. Germline V lookup: CDR1 MGHRA, CDR2 YSYEKL. The CDR3 bases are TGCGCCAGCAGCCAAGTGGTAGGGGAGCAGTTCTTC. This codes for CASSQVVGEQFF.

The gene calls are TRBV28 and TRBJ2-2; 9 bases are shared with TRBD1. The germline V gene has CDR1 MDHEN and CDR2 SYDVKM. The CDR3 runs to 15 residues. After removal of 3 bases from V and 1 base from J, the junction contained 0 bases not matched to a gene. The CDR3 reads CASSLDRGNTGELFF. The DNA for the CDR3 is TGTGCCAGCAGTTTGGACAGGGGGAACACCGGGGAGCTGTTTTTT.

The chain uses TRBV7-2 and TRBJ2-4; no clear D. This CDR3 has 14 amino acids. V was pared by 5 bases and J by 3 bases, with 11 bases between. Looked up from germline, CDR1 is SGHTA and CDR2 is FQGNSA. CDR3 DNA sequence: TGTGCCAGCAGCCCCCCTTGGGGCAAAAACATTCAGTACTTC. It yields the protein CASSPPWGKNIQYF.

This chain joins TRBV27 and TRBJ2-7, with 10 bases identical to TRBD1. Trimming at V came to 6 bases and at J to 4 bases, leaving 9 bases not matched to a gene. The CDR3 runs 15 residues. CDR1 is MNHEY and CDR2 is SMNVEV in the germline V gene (reference sequence). The CDR3, as DNA: TGTGCCAGCAGCCTAGGGGGACAGGGGACGTACGAGCAGTACTTC. It specifies CASSLGGQGTYEQYF.

The CDR3 loop is CASSSYWGPTYEQYF. CDR3 coding DNA: TGTGCCAGCAGCTCATATTGGGGGCCCACCTACGAGCAGTACTTC. This sequence joins TRBV7-2 and TRBJ2-7, with D possibly matching TRBD1 (6 bases). CDR1 is SGHTA, CDR2 FQGNSA, per germline. The CDR3 spans 15 residues. V dropped 4 bases and J dropped 2 bases, with 15 bases sitting between them.

The chain joins TRBV9 to TRBJ1-2; D might be TRBD1 (6 bases). Germline loops: CDR1 SGDLS, CDR2 YYNGEE. V lost 4 bases and J 10 bases, leaving 23 bases between the germline ends. The CDR3 length is 15 residues. Here the CDR3 DNA reads TGTGCCAGCAGCCCTCCGACAGGCTCTGAAATTGTCTACACCTTC. It translates to CASSPPTGSEIVYTF. The full variable domain, with the rest looked up from reference TRBV9 and TRBJ1-2, is DSGVTQTPKHLITATGQRVTLRCSPRSGDLSVYWYQQSLDQGLQFLIQYYNGEERAKGNILERFSAQQFPDLHSELNLSSLELGDSALYFCASSPPTGSEIVYTFGSGTRLTVV.

The J gene is TRBJ1-6, the V gene TRBV7-9; D is perhaps TRBD1 (5 bases). The CDR3 is 14 amino acids. CDR1 is SEHNR, CDR2 FQNEAQ, per germline (reference sequence). V lost 5 bases and J lost 7, with 12 bases in between. The CDR3 region is CASSLRQQNSPLHF. The CDR3 coding sequence is TGTGCCAGCAGCCTCCGACAGCAAAATTCACCCCTCCACTTT.

The V gene is TRBV6-5, the J gene TRBJ1-1; 8 bases are shared with TRBD1. Trimming removed 6 bases from V and 5 bases from J; junction bases left unmatched: 8. There are 14 residues in the CDR3. The germline CDR1 and CDR2 sequences are MNHEY and SVGAGI. The CDR3: CASSLTGDGTEAFF. The CDR3 nucleotides read TGTGCCAGCAGCTTGACAGGGGACGGGACTGAAGCTTTCTTT.

V usage is TRBV30 and J usage is TRBJ1-1; 9 bases map to TRBD1. V gave up 4 bases and J gave up 3 bases; unmatched junction bases: 12. Germline V CDR1 and CDR2: GTSNPN, SVGIG (reference sequence). This CDR3 is built from 16 residues. DNA for the CDR3: TGTGCCTGGACCGGGACAGGGTTATTTTCACACACTGAAGCTTTCTTT. Translating gives CAWTGTGLFSHTEAFF.

The V call is TRBV13, the J call TRBJ2-5; D not resolved. Trimming removed 3 bases from V and 5 bases from J, with 7 bases in between. CDR3 length: 12 amino acids. The germline V gene has CDR1 PRHDT and CDR2 FYEKMQ (reference sequence). CDR3 amino acids: CASSLTFETQYF. In nucleotides, the CDR3 is TGTGCCAGCAGCTTGACGTTCGAGACCCAGTACTTC.

This chain links TRBV30 with TRBJ2-7; 10 nucleotides align to TRBD1. In germline, CDR1 is GTSNPN, CDR2 SVGIG (reference sequence). After removal of 2 bases from V and 2 bases from J, the junction contained 3 bases not matched to a gene. This CDR3 is 14 amino acids long. The CDR3 DNA is TGTGCCTGGAGTTTCGGGACAGGGGCCTACGAGCAGTACTTC. Protein product: CAWSFGTGAYEQYF.

CDR3 protein: CASSLFGTGGDEQYF. CDR3 nucleotide sequence: TGTGCCAGCAGTTTATTTGGGACAGGGGGGGACGAGCAGTACTTC. The chain has TRBV27 and TRBJ2-7, with 11 bases that match TRBD1. Germline loops: CDR1 MNHEY, CDR2 SMNVEV (reference sequence). The J segment lost 5 bases and the V segment lost 1 base, leaving 4 bases of the junction unmatched. CDR3 length equals 15 residues.

This clone was detected once. The rearrangement uses TRBV2 and TRBJ2-4; D is unclear. The germline gives CDR1 SNHLY, CDR2 FYNNEI. This CDR3 contains 14 residues. Trimming stripped 2 bases from V and 0 bases from J, with 5 bases between. The CDR3 loop reads CASSEWLAKNIQYF. CDR3 sequence (DNA): TGTGCCAGCAGTGAATGGTTAGCCAAAAACATTCAGTACTTC.

This chain links TRBV5-6 with TRBJ2-1; weak D call: TRBD1 (6 bases). The CDR3 totals 15 residues. Trimming shortened V by 0 bases and J by 2 bases, and 9 bases separated the two germline ends. Germline V gene data show CDR1 as SGHDT and CDR2 as YYEEEE. CDR3 sequence: CASSLGGGAYNEQFF. The DNA of the CDR3 is TGTGCCAGCAGCTTGGGTGGGGGCGCCTACAATGAGCAGTTCTTC.

This chain links TRBV27 with TRBJ1-4, with a weak D call TRBD1 (6 bases). Deletions cut 4 bases from V and 7 bases from J, with 13 bases between. The length of the CDR3 is 14 residues. Germline V CDR1 and CDR2: MNHEY, SMNVEV (reference sequence). The CDR3 bases are TGTGCCAGCAGTTCATCGGGGGCTGGTGAAAAACTGTTTTTT. It is translated as CASSSSGAGEKLFF.

The gene calls are TRBV6-1 and TRBJ1-5; D unclear. Trimming shortened V by 5 bases and J by 0 bases, and 8 bases separated the two germline ends. CDR3 size: 14 residues. Germline CDR1 and CDR2: MNHNS and SASEGT. The CDR3 loop is CASSPWDSNQPQHF. The CDR3 region has the DNA TGTGCCAGCAGTCCGTGGGATAGCAATCAGCCCCAGCATTTT.

The rearrangement joins TRBV7-6 to TRBJ2-7; a weak D match, TRBD1 (6 bases). The CDR3 has 13 residues. The V and J ends lost 5 bases and 3 bases respectively, with 11 bases between them. Germline CDR1 SGHVS, CDR2 FNYEAQ. CDR3 nucleotides: TGTGCCAGCAGCCCAGGACAGAACTACGAGCAGTACTTC. It translates to CASSPGQNYEQYF. The whole variable domain, remainder taken from reference TRBV7-6 and TRBJ2-7, is GAGVSQSPRYKVTKRGQDVALRCDPISGHVSLYWYRQALGQGPEFLTYFNYEAQQDKSGLPNDRFSAERPEGSISTLTIQRTEQRDSAMYRCASSPGQNYEQYFGPGTRLTVT.